The 25 T cell receptor beta chains in this list originate from one sample, sequenced in a study of regulatory T cells in long-lasting Graves disease. Construction of the TCR beta libraries employed iRepertoire HTBI primers in conjunction with Arm-PCR of CDR3 regions. TCRdb redid the calling of the multiplex PCR reads with MiXCR, one entry per CDR3 protein. The profile shows roughly 530,000 distinct CDR3 sequences, approximately 16% of them singletons. Time point of the sample: newly diagnosed GD, antithyroid drugs for less than 3 months. The authors made the TCR library using RNA they extracted from PBMCs. A further study also used this sample, focusing on T cells in Graves' hyperthyroidism and ophthalmopathy.

This material consisted of peripheral blood mononuclear cells (PBMCs), taken at new diagnosis, from a patient treated with antithyroid drugs. These receptors all stem from a woman aged 35-60 years with Graves disease.

This clonotype was recorded at least ten times. The CDR3 loop reads CASSLLTSNEQFF. In DNA form, the CDR3 reads TGTGCCAGCAGCTTGTTGACTAGCAATGAGCAGTTCTTC. This rearrangement joins TRBV7-8 to TRBJ2-1; a possible D gene is TRBD2 (6 bases). Germline V gene data show CDR1 as SGHVS and CDR2 as FQNEAQ. CDR3 size: 13 residues. Trimming took 3 bases from V and 6 from J, leaving 9 bases between them.

This clonotype occurred once. With a much larger clone just one base away, this may be a read error. The chain employs TRBV2 and TRBJ1-2; D gene ambiguous. CDR1 and CDR2 from the germline V gene are SNHLY and FYNNEI. This CDR3 is 13 amino acids long. CDR3 sequence reads: CASSDRSSYGYAF. The CDR3 region has the DNA TGTGCCAGCAGTGACCGGAGCAGCTATGGCTACGCCTTC.

The chain employs TRBV27 and TRBJ1-2; D uncertain. CDR3 length: 12 residues. The germline V gene encodes CDR1 MNHEY and CDR2 SMNVEV (reference sequence). Trimming removed 5 bases from V and 7 bases from J, with 11 bases in between. The CDR3 region has the DNA TGTGCCAGCAGTCAACAAAGCGGTGGCTACACCTTC. Amino acids: CASSQQSGGYTF.

This clonotype has only a few counts. This CDR3 is CASSPYLPGQGANSPLHF. The CDR3 DNA reads as TGTGCCAGCTCGCCATATCTCCCGGGACAGGGGGCGAATTCACCCCTCCACTTT. The chain joins TRBV18 to TRBJ1-6, with TRBD1 matching 12 bases. The CDR3 loop spans 18 amino acids. Germline loops: CDR1 KGHSH, CDR2 LQKENI. V lost 6 bases, J lost 7 bases, and 13 bases stayed unmatched.

The chain joins TRBV14 to TRBJ1-3; weak D call: TRBD1 (5 bases). This CDR3 has 16 amino acids. Germline values: CDR1 SGHDN, CDR2 FVKESK. V was clipped by 4 bases and J by 3 bases, with 16 bases between them. For the CDR3, the DNA is TGTGCCAGCAGCCGAACCCGTGAGGGGAATGGAAACACCATATATTTT. Protein product: CASSRTREGNGNTIYF.

Written as DNA, the CDR3 is TGTGCCAGCAGCCAAGATGGGGGACAGGGAAATTCACCCCTCCACTTT. Its translation is CASSQDGGQGNSPLHF. V and J are TRBV4-2 and TRBJ1-6, with 9 bases matching TRBD1. Per germline, CDR1 LGHNA and CDR2 YNFKEQ. The CDR3 runs to 16 residues. Trimming removed 0 bases from V and 7 bases from J; junction bases left unmatched: 4.

The rearrangement links TRBV12-3 or TRBV12-4 to TRBJ2-1; perhaps TRBD1 as D (5 bases). CDR3 length: 17 residues. The V end lost 1 base, the J end lost 5 bases, and 18 bases lay between the germline ends. CDR3: CASSLGGGALGHNEQFF. CDR3 nucleotide sequence: TGTGCCAGCAGTTTAGGAGGTGGGGCATTAGGTCACAATGAGCAGTTCTTC.

The V call is TRBV5-5, the J call TRBJ2-7; TRBD1 matches at 10 bases. Trimming took 3 bases from V and 5 from J; bases not matched to a gene: 8. The CDR3 has 15 amino acids. Per the germline V gene, CDR1 is SGHKS and CDR2 is YYEKEE (reference sequence). This CDR3 is CASSSGTGASNEQYF. The CDR3 DNA reads TGTGCCAGCAGCTCCGGGACAGGGGCATCCAACGAGCAGTACTTC.

This clonotype was counted at least ten times. The chain combines TRBV2 with TRBJ1-5; D unclear. The CDR3 length is 15 residues. Trimming pared 6 bases from V and 1 base from J, leaving 13 bases between. Germline V lookup: CDR1 SNHLY, CDR2 FYNNEI. This CDR3 is CASSLGSTSNQPQHF. CDR3 nucleotides: TGTGCCAGCAGCTTAGGCAGCACGAGCAATCAGCCCCAGCATTTT.

This clonotype occurred many times. The V gene is TRBV28, the J gene TRBJ1-5, with 7 bases that match TRBD1. This CDR3 spans 15 amino acids. The V gene's germline CDR1 is MDHEN and CDR2 SYDVKM. J lost 1 base, V lost 4 bases, and 4 bases had no gene match. The CDR3 DNA follows: TGTGCCAGCAGTTACGTACAGGGGAGCAATCAGCCCCAGCATTTT. It encodes CASSYVQGSNQPQHF.

This clonotype was seen repeatedly, ten times or more. The chain links TRBV6-1 to TRBJ1-1; D unclear. V shed 7 bases and J shed 1 base, with 10 bases lying between them. In germline, CDR1 is MNHNS, CDR2 SASEGT. The CDR3 consists of 13 residues. The CDR3 sequence is CASTHRENTEAFF. Here the CDR3 DNA reads TGTGCCAGCACTCATCGCGAGAACACTGAAGCTTTCTTT.

This clonotype was observed at least ten times. The rearrangement links TRBV6-1 to TRBJ1-1, with D perhaps matching TRBD1 (5 bases). The CDR3 length is 16 residues. Germline V CDR1 and CDR2: MNHNS, SASEGT. V shed 2 bases and J shed 4 bases, with 17 bases lying between them. Here the CDR3 reads CASSEIGVGRGTEAFF. The CDR3 DNA reads TGTGCCAGCAGTGAAATTGGGGTGGGAAGGGGCACTGAAGCTTTCTTT.

This clonotype was counted at least ten times. V usage is TRBV28 and J usage is TRBJ1-4, with a weak D call TRBD1 (5 bases). Germline CDR1 reads MDHEN; CDR2 reads SYDVKM. The V end lost 7 bases, the J end lost 6 bases, and 12 bases lay between the germline ends. This CDR3 is built from 13 residues. The CDR3 DNA sequence: TGTGCCAGCAAGATCGGAGGGGATGAAAAACTGTTTTTT. Translated: CASKIGGDEKLFF.

The chain carries TRBV20-1 and TRBJ1-1; D possibly corresponds to TRBD1 (5 bases). Germline assignment: CDR1 DFQATT and CDR2 SNEGSKA (reference sequence). CDR3 length: 15 residues. V was trimmed by 3 bases and J by 8 bases, leaving 22 bases between them. The CDR3 loop is CSASLRDPGHGEAFF. The CDR3 bases are TGCAGTGCTAGCCTCCGGGACCCTGGACATGGAGAAGCTTTCTTT.

The rearrangement joins TRBV29-1 to TRBJ1-2; D gene uncertain. In germline, CDR1 is SQVTM, CDR2 ANQGSEA. The CDR3 contains 13 residues. V lost 3 bases to trimming and J lost 4 bases, with 12 bases between them. The CDR3 bases are TGCAGCGTTGATCTAGGGTTGGGCTATGGCTACACCTTC. The encoded protein is CSVDLGLGYGYTF.

The genes are TRBV28 and TRBJ1-4; D unresolved. The CDR3 loop spans 16 amino acids. V shed 6 bases and J shed 7 bases, with 21 bases lying between them. Germline loops: CDR1 MDHEN, CDR2 SYDVKM. CDR3 loop: CASSSPISGFSEKLFF. CDR3 sequence (DNA): TGTGCCAGCAGCTCCCCGATTTCGGGATTTAGTGAAAAACTGTTTTTT.

This clonotype was seen at least ten times. This chain connects TRBV28 to TRBJ1-5; D uncertain. This CDR3 has 15 residues. CDR1 and CDR2 (germline): MDHEN, SYDVKM. Trimming shortened V by 2 bases and J by 7 bases, and 15 bases separated the two germline ends. In DNA form, the CDR3 reads TGTGCCAGCAGTTTACTGGCGGGTTATCGGCAGCCCCAGCATTTT. This translates into CASSLLAGYRQPQHF.

The chain is built from TRBV2 and TRBJ2-1, with a weak D call TRBD1 (6 bases). V shed 1 base and J shed 8 bases, with 21 bases lying between them. CDR3 length equals 17 residues. Germline lookup yields CDR1 SNHLY and CDR2 FYNNEI. The CDR3 sequence is CASSEDGLPGAGDEQFF. In DNA form, the CDR3 reads TGTGCCAGCAGTGAAGACGGCCTGCCAGGGGCCGGTGATGAGCAGTTCTTC.

The chain employs TRBV7-9 and TRBJ2-2; TRBD2 matches at 12 bases. The V segment lost 4 bases and the J segment 7 bases; nucleotides outside the gene matches: 13. Germline values: CDR1 SEHNR, CDR2 FQNEAQ (reference sequence). The CDR3 is 18 amino acids. CDR3 protein: CASSSSRVLAGGVGELFF. Written as DNA, the CDR3 is TGTGCCAGCAGCTCCTCCCGAGTACTAGCGGGGGGCGTCGGGGAGCTGTTTTTT.

This clonotype was found once. The gene calls are TRBV2 and TRBJ1-3; D remains ambiguous. The CDR3 covers 14 residues. Germline lookup yields CDR1 SNHLY and CDR2 FYNNEI. V was pared by 3 bases and J by 0 bases, with 6 bases between. This CDR3 is CASSEGFSGNTIYF. CDR3 sequence (DNA): TGTGCCAGCAGTGAGGGATTCTCTGGAAACACCATATATTTT.

This clonotype was counted at least ten times. The chain links TRBV28 to TRBJ2-7; D may be TRBD1 or TRBD2 (5 bases each). This CDR3 spans 13 amino acids. Germline CDR1 and CDR2: MDHEN and SYDVKM. The V and J ends lost 7 bases and 1 base respectively, with 11 bases between them. The CDR3: CASTRDGSYEQYF. The CDR3 nucleotides read TGTGCCAGCACCCGGGACGGATCCTACGAGCAGTACTTC.

In its sample, this clonotype was seen a few times. The chain recombines TRBV9 with TRBJ1-1; D not resolved. Germline lookup yields CDR1 SGDLS and CDR2 YYNGEE. Trimming removed 3 bases at V and 0 bases at J, with 6 bases between. CDR3 size: 13 residues. In nucleotides, the CDR3 is TGTGCCAGCAGCGCCAATATGAACACTGAAGCTTTCTTT. This sequence encodes CASSANMNTEAFF. The variable domain in full, with the rest retrieved from reference TRBV9 and TRBJ1-1, is DSGVTQTPKHLITATGQRVTLRCSPRSGDLSVYWYQQSLDQGLQFLIQYYNGEERAKGNILERFSAQQFPDLHSELNLSSLELGDSALYFCASSANMNTEAFFGQGTRLTVV.

This clonotype was seen many times. The chain has TRBV5-1 and TRBJ2-2; 9 nucleotides agree with TRBD2. After removal of 4 bases from V and 5 bases from J, the junction contained 6 bases not matched to a gene. Looked up from germline, CDR1 is SGHRS and CDR2 is YFSETQ. There are 15 residues in the CDR3. For the CDR3, the DNA is TGCGCCAGCAGCGTAGCGGGGGAGGTAACCGGGGAGCTGTTTTTT. Translated: CASSVAGEVTGELFF.

The chain combines TRBV4-1 with TRBJ2-7, with 14 bases fitting TRBD2. CDR3 length: 20 amino acids. J gave up 2 bases and V 4 bases, and 16 bases lay outside the gene matches. The germline V gene encodes CDR1 MGHRA and CDR2 YSYEKL. CDR3 coding DNA: TGCGCCAGCAGCCGAAGACCCGGGACTAGCGGGGGACTAGTCACCTACGAGCAGTACTTC. The encoded protein is CASSRRPGTSGGLVTYEQYF.

This clonotype came up once. The chain has TRBV2 and TRBJ1-1; D may be TRBD1 (5 bases). CDR1 is SNHLY, CDR2 FYNNEI, per germline. Trimming left V 4 bases short and J 7 bases short, with 28 bases between. This CDR3 spans 18 amino acids. As DNA, the CDR3 is TGTGCCAGCAGTGGGTTCCTCGGGGGGGGTGGACGGGGCGGTGAAGCTTTCTTT. Encoded protein: CASSGFLGGGGRGGEAFF.